These 28 T cell receptor beta chains were sequenced from one sample in a study of OX40 agonist ivuxolimab in advanced cancers. Measured with immunoSEQ multiplex PCR; TCRdb has only the in-frame clones, and not every one. The sample lists around 31,000 clones, roughly 90% occurring once. The specimen was CD4+ or CD8+ T cells sorted from blood, collected in a trial of the OX40 agonist ivuxolimab. The source of these receptors is an adult with an advanced solid tumor such as melanoma, head and neck, liver or kidney cancer.

The rearrangement uses TRBV19 and TRBJ2-7; 7 nucleotides align to TRBD1. Germline CDR1 LNHDA, CDR2 SQIVND (reference sequence). The CDR3 is made up of 12 amino acids. Germline trimming cut 5 bases from V and 10 bases from J; bases unmatched to any gene: 8. CDR3 nucleotides: TGTGCCAGTAGTCCCTGGACAGGCTTTCAGTACTTC. It codes for CASSPWTGFQYF.

The CDR3 here is CASSLWGDRVVGANVLTF. In nucleotides, the CDR3 is TGTGCCAGCAGTTTATGGGGGGACAGGGTCGTTGGGGCCAACGTCCTGACTTTC. The V gene is TRBV28, the J gene TRBJ2-6; 9 bases are shared with TRBD1. V lost 0 bases to trimming and J lost 3 bases; unmatched junction nucleotides: 6. Germline V gene data show CDR1 as MDHEN and CDR2 as SYDVKM. CDR3 length equals 18 residues.

V usage is TRBV27 and J usage is TRBJ2-7; D unresolved. Deletions cut 6 bases from V and 6 bases from J, with 21 bases between. The CDR3 is 15 residues long. Germline lookup yields CDR1 MNHEY and CDR2 SMNVEV (reference sequence). The CDR3 region is CASSLTAGLSLEQYF. The DNA for the CDR3 is TGTGCCAGCAGCCTGACGGCCGGGCTTTCTCTCGAGCAGTACTTC.

V gene TRBV7-9 combines with J gene TRBJ2-6; D is uncertain. V lost 2 bases and J 2 bases, leaving 13 bases between the germline ends. The CDR3 totals 17 residues. Germline V gene sequence: CDR1 SEHNR, CDR2 FQNEAQ (reference sequence). The CDR3 region has the DNA TGTGCCAGCAGCTTACCACAAGGGCTAACTGGGGCCAACGTCCTGACTTTC. Amino acids: CASSLPQGLTGANVLTF. Using reference TRBV7-9 and TRBJ2-6 for the parts outside the CDR3, the full variable domain is DTGVSQNPRHKITKRGQNVTFRCDPISEHNRLYWYRQTLGQGPEFLTYFQNEAQLEKSRLLSDRFSAERPKGSFSTLEIQRTEQGDSAMYLCASSLPQGLTGANVLTFGAGSRLTVL.

The rearrangement uses TRBV10-2 and TRBJ1-2, with D unresolved. The V gene's germline CDR1 is WSHSY and CDR2 SAAADI. Trimming shortened V by 2 bases and J by 7 bases, and 17 bases separated the two germline ends. There are 15 residues in the CDR3. The CDR3 region has the DNA TGCGCCAGCAGTGAGGGCCCCTTGTTAGAGGGTGGCTACACCTTC. Translated, it gives CASSEGPLLEGGYTF.

The chain links TRBV27 to TRBJ2-7, with D uncertain. The CDR3 contains 13 residues. The V end lost 0 bases, the J end lost 3 bases, and 6 bases lay between the germline ends. Germline V CDR1 and CDR2: MNHEY, SMNVEV (reference sequence). In nucleotides, the CDR3 is TGTGCCAGCAGTTTATCCCCTTACTACGAGCAGTACTTC. Translation: CASSLSPYYEQYF.

This chain connects TRBV27 to TRBJ2-7, with TRBD1 identical over 8 bases. Trimming at V came to 6 bases and at J to 5 bases, leaving 6 bases not matched to a gene. The CDR3 has 13 residues. CDR1 is MNHEY and CDR2 is SMNVEV in the germline V gene (reference sequence). DNA for the CDR3: TGTGCCAGCAGCCCGACAGGGGAGAACGAGCAGTACTTC. Its translation: CASSPTGENEQYF.

V gene TRBV28 combines with J gene TRBJ1-5; 7 nucleotides match TRBD1. This CDR3 region has 15 residues. Unmatched junction bases numbered 12, after V lost 5 bases and J lost 8 bases. Germline V lookup: CDR1 MDHEN, CDR2 SYDVKM. The CDR3, as DNA: TGTGCCAGCAGTCTAACCCTGGACAGGACTAAGCCCCAGCATTTT. Its protein is CASSLTLDRTKPQHF.

The chain employs TRBV27 and TRBJ2-5; 11 bases map to TRBD2. This CDR3 spans 15 amino acids. V dropped 7 bases and J dropped 2; count of bases not matched to a gene: 6. The V gene's germline CDR1 is MNHEY and CDR2 SMNVEV (reference sequence). CDR3 region: CASTPSGGSQETQYF. The CDR3 DNA reads TGTGCCAGCACCCCTAGCGGGGGGTCACAAGAGACCCAGTACTTC.

The chain employs TRBV25-1 and TRBJ2-7, with D possibly being TRBD2 (6 bases). This CDR3 has 15 residues. V gave up 2 bases and J gave up 2 bases, with 13 bases separating them. In germline, CDR1 is MGHDK, CDR2 SYGVNS. The CDR3 sequence is CASSENVREAYEQYF. As DNA, the CDR3 is TGTGCCAGCAGTGAAAACGTCAGGGAGGCCTACGAGCAGTACTTC.

This chain links TRBV5-1 with TRBJ2-1; 11 nucleotides agree with TRBD2. Trimming removed 1 base from V and 6 bases from J; junction bases left unmatched: 12. This CDR3 is 18 amino acids long. Germline V gene lookup returns CDR1 SGHRS and CDR2 YFSETQ. The CDR3 bases are TGCGCCAGCAGCTTGTGGACTAGCGGGCGGGAAATCCCCAATGAGCAGTTCTTC. Translating it yields CASSLWTSGREIPNEQFF. Looking up the rest from reference TRBV5-1 and TRBJ2-1 gives the full variable domain: KAGVTQTPRYLIKTRGQQVTLSCSPISGHRSVSWYQQTPGQGLQFLFEYFSETQRNKGNFPGRFSGRQFSNSRSEMNVSTLELGDSALYLCASSLWTSGREIPNEQFFGPGTRLTVL.

This sequence joins TRBV30 and TRBJ1-6; TRBD1 is a possible D gene (5 bases). Germline V CDR1 and CDR2: GTSNPN, SVGIG (reference sequence). The V end lost 0 bases, the J end lost 4 bases, and 13 bases lay between the germline ends. The CDR3 is made up of 16 amino acids. The CDR3 protein is CAWSVGEPIYNSPLHF. The CDR3 DNA reads as TGTGCCTGGAGTGTAGGGGAACCTATTTATAATTCACCCCTCCACTTT. Full variable domain (remainder filled in from reference TRBV30 and TRBJ1-6): SQTIHQWPATLVQPVGSPLSLECTVEGTSNPNLYWYRQAAGRGLQLLFYSVGIGQISSEVPQNLSASRPQDRQFILSSKKLLLSDSGFYLCAWSVGEPIYNSPLHFGNGTRLTVT.

The V gene is TRBV18, the J gene TRBJ2-2, with D perhaps matching TRBD1 (5 bases). Between the trimmed V and J ends, which lost 2 bases and 0 bases, there was a span of 13 bases. Looked up from germline, CDR1 is KGHSH and CDR2 is LQKENI. The CDR3 extends over 17 amino acids. The CDR3 DNA reads as TGTGCCAGCTCACCATACACAGGATCCGCGAACACCGGGGAGCTGTTTTTT. The encoded protein is CASSPYTGSANTGELFF. Drawing the rest from reference TRBV18 and TRBJ2-2, the complete variable domain is NAGVMQNPRHLVRRRGQEARLRCSPMKGHSHVYWYRQLPEEGLKFMVYLQKENIIDESGMPKERFSAEFPKEGPSILRIQQVVRGDSAAYFCASSPYTGSANTGELFFGEGSRLTVL.

The V gene is TRBV29-1, the J gene TRBJ2-7; D perhaps matches TRBD2 (6 bases). Germline V gene data show CDR1 as SQVTM and CDR2 as ANQGSEA. The CDR3 loop spans 13 amino acids. The V and J ends lost 4 bases and 6 bases respectively, with 16 bases between them. CDR3 amino acids: CSVGSGLYSEQYF. The CDR3 coding sequence is TGCAGCGTTGGGTCGGGACTTTACTCCGAGCAGTACTTC.

This chain joins TRBV14 and TRBJ2-1; 15 bases align to TRBD2. This CDR3 has 18 residues. CDR1 SGHDN and CDR2 FVKESK come from the germline V gene. V lost 3 bases and J lost 1; bases outside the gene matches: 4. DNA of the CDR3: TGTGCCAGCAGCCAGGGGACTAGCGGGGGGCCTTCCTACAATGAGCAGTTCTTC. Its protein is CASSQGTSGGPSYNEQFF.

The chain links TRBV7-3 to TRBJ2-2; 13 nucleotides align to TRBD2. V trimming: 0 bases; J trimming: 4 bases; junction bases outside the gene matches: 14. Per the germline V gene, CDR1 is SGHTA and CDR2 is FQGTGA. There are 21 residues in the CDR3. Here the CDR3 reads CASSLTGPGLAGRVVTGELFF. The CDR3, as DNA: TGTGCCAGCAGCTTAACCGGTCCGGGACTAGCGGGGAGGGTTGTCACCGGGGAGCTGTTTTTT.

V usage is TRBV30 and J usage is TRBJ2-7, with D maybe TRBD1 (6 bases). Germline values: CDR1 GTSNPN, CDR2 SVGIG (reference sequence). There are 14 residues in the CDR3. V lost 1 base, J lost 3 bases, and 13 bases lay in between. The CDR3 nucleotides read TGTGCCTGGAGTGGGTCAGGGGCGGTCTACGAGCAGTACTTC. Translated: CAWSGSGAVYEQYF.

This rearrangement joins TRBV5-5 to TRBJ2-7; tentatively, D is TRBD1 (5 bases). Germline assignment: CDR1 SGHKS and CDR2 YYEKEE (reference sequence). V lost 0 bases and J 6 bases, leaving 19 bases between the germline ends. This CDR3 has 16 amino acids. CDR3 nucleotide sequence: TGTGCCAGCAGCTTGGTCGGTCAGGGATTTATCGGCGAGCAGTACTTC. Amino acid sequence: CASSLVGQGFIGEQYF.

The chain joins TRBV27 to TRBJ2-3, with TRBD2 matching 8 bases. Per germline, CDR1 MNHEY and CDR2 SMNVEV (reference sequence). V was pared by 3 bases and J by 1 base, with 3 bases of the junction left unmatched. This CDR3 comprises 15 residues. The CDR3 spells CASSFGSGGTDTQYF. CDR3 DNA sequence: TGTGCCAGCAGTTTTGGTAGCGGGGGCACAGATACGCAGTATTTT.

This rearrangement joins TRBV19 to TRBJ2-3; 7 bases fit TRBD1. This CDR3 region has 16 residues. Trimming removed 6 bases from V and 0 bases from J; junction bases left unmatched: 9. CDR1 is LNHDA, CDR2 SQIVND, per germline (reference sequence). The DNA of the CDR3 is TGTGCCAGTAGCGGAACAGGGGCTTGGAGCACAGATACGCAGTATTTT. It specifies CASSGTGAWSTDTQYF.

The V gene is TRBV7-9, the J gene TRBJ2-7, with D perhaps matching TRBD1 (6 bases). This CDR3 has 12 amino acids. Germline V gene data show CDR1 as SEHNR and CDR2 as FQNEAQ (reference sequence). Trimming left V 5 bases short and J 6 bases short, with 11 bases between. The CDR3 nucleotides read TGTGCCAGCAGCGCAGGGGATGGCGAGCAGTACTTC. Translation: CASSAGDGEQYF.

The chain has TRBV27 and TRBJ2-2; D is possibly TRBD1 (6 bases). Trimming stripped 2 bases from V and 3 bases from J, with 7 bases between. Looked up from germline, CDR1 is MNHEY and CDR2 is SMNVEV (reference sequence). The CDR3 length is 14 residues. This chain's CDR3 is CASSLNRDTGELFF. In DNA form, the CDR3 reads TGTGCCAGCAGTTTAAACAGGGACACCGGGGAGCTGTTTTTT.

The rearrangement joins TRBV2 to TRBJ2-7; a weak D match, TRBD2 (6 bases). CDR1 and CDR2 (germline): SNHLY, FYNNEI. V was cut by 6 bases and J by 2 bases, with 14 bases left in between. The CDR3 has 14 residues. The CDR3 loop reads CASRTGGAAYEQYF. The CDR3 DNA reads TGTGCCAGCAGGACGGGCGGGGCAGCCTACGAGCAGTACTTC. Together with reference TRBV2 and TRBJ2-7, the CDR3 gives the full variable domain: EPEVTQTPSHQVTQMGQEVILRCVPISNHLYFYWYRQILGQKVEFLVSFYNNEISEKSEIFDDQFSVERPDGSNFTLKIRSTKLEDSAMYFCASRTGGAAYEQYFGPGTRLTVT.

This clone has just one count. The V and J genes are TRBV2 and TRBJ1-2, with D possibly matching TRBD1 (5 bases). This CDR3 has 11 residues. Germline CDR1 and CDR2: SNHLY and FYNNEI. V lost 11 bases and J lost 7, with 14 bases in between. The CDR3 here is CASRVGGGYTF. The CDR3 DNA is TGTGCCTCCAGGGTTGGAGGTGGCTACACCTTC. The full variable domain, rest sourced from reference TRBV2 and TRBJ1-2, is EPEVTQTPSHQVTQMGQEVILRCVPISNHLYFYWYRQILGQKVEFLVSFYNNEISEKSEIFDDQFSVERPDGSNFTLKIRSTKLEDSAMYFCASRVGGGYTFGSGTRLTVV.

This rearrangement joins TRBV7-2 to TRBJ2-7; the D gene is possibly TRBD2 (5 bases). The V end lost 1 base, the J end lost 2 bases, and 9 bases lay between the germline ends. This CDR3 is built from 14 residues. Germline V gives CDR1 SGHTA, CDR2 FQGNSA. The CDR3 nucleotides read TGTGCCAGCAGCTTAGAACTAGGGCCCTACGAGCAGTACTTC. The encoded protein is CASSLELGPYEQYF.

The chain carries TRBV10-1 and TRBJ1-1; perhaps TRBD1 as D (5 bases). V was trimmed by 8 bases and J by 1 base, leaving 14 bases between them. The CDR3 runs to 14 residues. Germline loops: CDR1 WNHNN, CDR2 SYGVQD (reference sequence). CDR3: CASDARDGNTEAFF. CDR3 coding DNA: TGCGCCAGCGACGCCCGGGACGGGAACACTGAAGCTTTCTTT.

The chain combines TRBV14 with TRBJ1-1; 7 bases match TRBD1. Germline V gene lookup returns CDR1 SGHDN and CDR2 FVKESK. J lost 1 base, V lost 4 bases, and 15 bases had no gene match. The CDR3 contains 18 residues. This chain's CDR3 is CASSRSGGPAPWNTEAFF. The CDR3 region has the DNA TGTGCCAGCAGCCGATCAGGGGGGCCAGCACCCTGGAACACTGAAGCTTTCTTT.

This chain links TRBV11-2 with TRBJ2-3, with a weak D call TRBD1 (5 bases). Germline V CDR1 and CDR2: SGHAT, FQNNGV. Trimming cost V 0 bases and J 0 bases, with 13 bases left between them. The length of the CDR3 is 17 residues. Here the CDR3 reads CASSLDPTALSTDTQYF. In DNA form, the CDR3 reads TGTGCCAGCAGCTTAGACCCGACAGCTCTTAGCACAGATACGCAGTATTTT.